The text below deals with one TCR beta chain. This sample stems from a study of blood T cell repertoires in COVID-19. Turning to the study itself: Material from acute and convalescent COVID-19 was sourced from the United States, Italy and Spain. PBMCs, B-cell-depleted T cells, or T cells were the source of the cDNA or gDNA that made up the material.

Per the authors' pipeline: Quantification of nucleated cells was approximated via reference gene primer amplification. Only in-frame clones appear in the TCRdb table, and some are missing; sequencing was by immunoSEQ multiplex PCR. The V and J calls and clone size are taken from that table; D and trimming were inferred from the DNA. The sample holds under 300,000 clones, around 85% seen once. V lost 4 bases, J lost 2 bases, and 11 bases lay in between. CDR1 SGHRS and CDR2 YFSETQ come from the germline V gene. There are 14 residues in the CDR3. The chain uses TRBV5-1 and TRBJ2-3, with D perhaps TRBD1 (5 bases). The receptor's source is a woman in her thirties or forties with acute COVID-19. The sample taken for sequencing was PBMCs or T cells enriched from blood (not recorded which). This CDR3 is CASSPGATTDTQYF. The CDR3 bases are TGCGCCAGCAGCCCTGGGGCTACCACAGATACGCAGTATTTT.